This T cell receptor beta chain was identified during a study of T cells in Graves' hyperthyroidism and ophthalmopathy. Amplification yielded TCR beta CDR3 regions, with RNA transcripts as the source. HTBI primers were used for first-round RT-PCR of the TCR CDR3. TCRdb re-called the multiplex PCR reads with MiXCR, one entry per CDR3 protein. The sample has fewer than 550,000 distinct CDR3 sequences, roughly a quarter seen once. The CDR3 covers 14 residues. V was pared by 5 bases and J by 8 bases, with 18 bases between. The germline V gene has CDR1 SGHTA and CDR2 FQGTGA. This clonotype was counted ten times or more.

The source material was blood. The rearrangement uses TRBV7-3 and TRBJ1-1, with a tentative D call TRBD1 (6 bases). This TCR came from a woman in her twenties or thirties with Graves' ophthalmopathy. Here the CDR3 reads CASSPSPGDVEAFF. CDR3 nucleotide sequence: TGTGCCAGCAGCCCATCACCAGGGGACGTCGAAGCTTTCTTT.